The T cell receptor beta chain described here comes from a study of T cells after posttransplantation cyclophosphamide. Whole-study results and caveats: After PTCy, TRB diversity resembled that of CNI/methotrexate controls. Later blood repertoires were often dominated by clones from the donor CD8+ memory compartment.

The method was immunoSEQ multiplex PCR; TCRdb's version includes in-frame clones alone and lacks a portion of them. The sample includes roughly 32,000 clones, none of them occurring once. The related graft donor's blood sample was taken on the day of bone marrow donation. V dropped 1 base and J dropped 1 base, with 11 bases sitting between them. Germline assignment: CDR1 SGHRS and CDR2 YFSETQ. The CDR3 has 15 amino acids. On this clone itself: The antigen is not known.

The sequence derives from a woman aged 25-40 years in good health and a related stem cell transplant donor. The chain joins TRBV5-1 to TRBJ2-5; tentative D call: TRBD1 (5 bases). Sequencing was performed on PBMCs. The CDR3 reads CASSLLGHLQETQYF. The CDR3 DNA follows: TGCGCCAGCAGCTTGCTTGGACACCTCCAAGAGACCCAGTACTTC.